This TCR beta chain was sequenced in a study of regulatory T cells in long-lasting Graves disease. Overall study: Graves' patients who were just diagnosed had used antithyroid drugs for under 3 months.

Arm-PCR with iRepertoire HTBI primers amplified the CDR3 regions for these TCR beta libraries. Each CDR3 protein gets one entry after TCRdb re-called the multiplex PCR reads with MiXCR. The sample includes 550,000 to 700,000 distinct CDR3 sequences, around 15% seen only once; the top ten take about 12%. Time point: newly diagnosed GD, antithyroid drugs for less than 3 months. The TCR library was made from RNA extracted from PBMCs. This clonotype has at least ten counts. The same data also went into a second study, on T cells in Graves' hyperthyroidism and ophthalmopathy. That work states: Appearing also in blood were most of the thyroid clonotypes expanded above 0.001.

The sequenced sample was peripheral blood mononuclear cells (PBMCs), obtained at new diagnosis, from a patient treated with antithyroid drugs. The TCR sequence derives from a young man with Graves disease.

CDR3 residues: CASSATGRGLEQYF. The CDR3 DNA reads as TGTGCCAGCAGTGCAACAGGGAGAGGGCTCGAGCAGTACTTC. This sequence joins TRBV6-1 and TRBJ2-7, with D perhaps TRBD1 (6 bases). V dropped 4 bases and J dropped 6 bases, with 16 bases sitting between them. Germline assignment: CDR1 MNHNS and CDR2 SASEGT. The CDR3 contains 14 residues.